This TCR beta chain was profiled in a study of blood T cells in healthy people across ages. Researchers report isolating at least 6 million PBMCs per sample. PCR was performed a second time for 7 to 11 cycles using a sample-barcoded 5' primer and a J-beta primer mix. TCRdb recomputed calls from the 5' RACE reads with MiXCR, one row per CDR3 protein. Here the sample spans approximately 1,700,000 distinct CDR3 sequences, around 40% being singletons. The CDR3 runs 16 residues. CDR1 is MNHEY, CDR2 SVGEGT, per germline. The source of this sequence is a human donor in good health. Material: blood. V usage is TRBV6-2 or TRBV6-3 and J usage is TRBJ2-4; a possible D gene is TRBD1 (6 bases). The J call is doubtful: the DNA matches TRBJ2-7 better. Here the CDR3 DNA reads TGTGCCAGCAGTTTGACCTTAGGGACAATGGACTACGAGCAGTACTTC. This encodes CASSLTLGTMDYEQYF.